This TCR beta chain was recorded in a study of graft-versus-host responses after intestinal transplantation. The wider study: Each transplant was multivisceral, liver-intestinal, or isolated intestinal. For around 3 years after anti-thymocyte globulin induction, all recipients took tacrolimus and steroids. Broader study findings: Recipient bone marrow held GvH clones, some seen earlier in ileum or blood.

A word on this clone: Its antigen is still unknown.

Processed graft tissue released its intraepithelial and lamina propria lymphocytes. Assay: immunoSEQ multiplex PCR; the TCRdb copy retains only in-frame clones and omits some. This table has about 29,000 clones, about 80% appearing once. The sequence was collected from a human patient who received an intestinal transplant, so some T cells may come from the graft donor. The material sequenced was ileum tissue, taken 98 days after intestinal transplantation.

The CDR3: CASSNVNEKLFF. The DNA for the CDR3 is TGTGCCAGCAGCAATGTAAACGAAAAACTGTTTTTT. This rearrangement joins TRBV7-9 to TRBJ1-4; D uncertain. V was shortened by 5 bases and J by 8 bases, with 9 bases between the two germline ends. Germline V gives CDR1 SEHNR, CDR2 FQNEAQ (reference sequence). CDR3 length: 12 amino acids. The whole variable domain, filled in from reference TRBV7-9 and TRBJ1-4, reads DTGVSQNPRHKITKRGQNVTFRCDPISEHNRLYWYRQTLGQGPEFLTYFQNEAQLEKSRLLSDRFSAERPKGSFSTLEIQRTEQGDSAMYLCASSNVNEKLFFGSGTQLSVL.